These 24 T cell receptor beta chains were all obtained from the same sample, sequenced in a study of T cell repertoires in cytomegalovirus infection (dated by TCRdb to about 2019). TCRdb records Illumina HiSeq 1500 as the sequencer. The raw public reads went through TCRdb reprocessing: fastp at Q25, MiXCR clone calling, in-frame beta chains kept. One record per CDR3 amino acid sequence lists the most common genes and DNA. The sample table shows hundreds of thousands of distinct CDR3 sequences, and around a third are seen once. The leading ten clones occupy around a sixth of the sample. Reading the label with the study, this specimen's treatment or condition is: in vitro stimulation with specific CMV peptide epitopes to enrich CMV-specific T cells. The antigens of these receptors remain unknown. The sample was cultured PBMCs, taken from culture after CMV antigen stimulation. All receptors derive from a human donor in good health (CMV status not recorded). Some clones in this sample may be carry-over from other donors' samples.

The J gene is TRBJ1-1, the V gene TRBV19; 9 positions agree with TRBD1. J was trimmed by 4 bases and V by 6 bases; bases with no gene match: 6. The CDR3 totals 14 residues. CDR1 is LNHDA, CDR2 SQIVND, per germline (reference sequence). CDR3: CASSRDRVPTEAFF. Here the CDR3 DNA reads TGTGCCAGTAGCAGGGACAGGGTGCCCACTGAAGCTTTCTTT.

This clonotype showed up just a few times. The V and J genes are TRBV6-1 and TRBJ2-1; no firm D call. V lost 2 bases, J lost 11 bases, and 10 bases lay in between. The CDR3 consists of 12 residues. The germline CDR1 and CDR2 sequences are MNHNS and SASEGT. CDR3 nucleotides: TGTGCCAGCAGTGAACGTACCACCCAGCAGTTCTTC. This translates into CASSERTTQQFF.

The V and J genes are TRBV11-3 and TRBJ2-5, with 7 bases matching TRBD1. The J segment lost 5 bases and the V segment lost 5 bases, leaving 11 bases of the junction unmatched. CDR3 length: 15 amino acids. The V gene's germline CDR1 is SGHNT and CDR2 YENEEA. CDR3 sequence (DNA): TGTGCCAGCAGCGCGCAACCAGGGGGTTGGGAGACCCAGTACTTC. This gives the protein CASSAQPGGWETQYF.

This clonotype turned up a few times. This chain connects TRBV7-8 to TRBJ1-2, with 10 nucleotides matching TRBD1. Trimming at V came to 5 bases and at J to 5 bases, leaving 14 bases not matched to a gene. The CDR3 consists of 17 residues. CDR1 SGHVS and CDR2 FQNEAQ come from the germline V gene. The chain's CDR3 is CASSPKIGDRGRYGYTF. CDR3 in DNA: TGTGCCAGCAGCCCAAAAATAGGGGACAGGGGAAGGTATGGCTACACCTTC.

The chain carries TRBV19 and TRBJ2-7, with TRBD1 as a possible D gene (6 bases). V lost 3 bases to trimming and J lost 5 bases, with 14 bases between them. Germline V gene data show CDR1 as LNHDA and CDR2 as SQIVND (reference sequence). This CDR3 has 14 residues. CDR3 sequence: CASSMQGNPNEQYF. The CDR3 coding sequence is TGTGCCAGTAGTATGCAGGGGAACCCTAACGAGCAGTACTTC.

Only a few counts were recorded for this clonotype. This chain links TRBV7-2 with TRBJ1-3; D may be TRBD1 (6 bases). V lost 4 bases, J lost 6 bases, and 19 bases lay in between. This CDR3 contains 16 residues. Germline lookup yields CDR1 SGHTA and CDR2 FQGNSA. As DNA, the CDR3 is TGTGCCAGCAGCTCCCAAGGGGACATTGGATCAAACACCATATATTTT. Amino acids: CASSSQGDIGSNTIYF.

The rearrangement joins TRBV12-5 to TRBJ2-3; 7 nucleotides match TRBD1. CDR1 and CDR2 (germline): LGHNT, FRNRAP. The junction had 15 bases not matched to a gene; V was cut back by 6 bases and J by 6 bases. The CDR3 has 16 amino acids. CDR3 region: CASGDRGQRFGDTQYF. In nucleotides, the CDR3 is TGTGCTAGTGGCGACCGGGGACAGAGATTCGGCGATACGCAGTATTTT. Complete variable domain (other parts from reference TRBV12-5 and TRBJ2-3): DARVTQTPRHKVTEMGQEVTMRCQPILGHNTVFWYRQTMMQGLELLAYFRNRAPLDDSGMPKDRFSAEMPDATLATLKIQPSEPRDSAVYFCASGDRGQRFGDTQYFGPGTRLTVL.

This clonotype occurred a few times. The rearrangement joins TRBV27 to TRBJ1-2; D remains ambiguous. From germline, CDR1 is MNHEY and CDR2 SMNVEV (reference sequence). With 7 bases removed from V and 7 bases from J, the gap between germline ends came to 22 bases. The CDR3 has 15 residues. CDR3 loop: CASIPRGGLKGGYTF. Here the CDR3 DNA reads TGTGCCAGCATTCCTCGGGGAGGGTTGAAAGGTGGCTACACCTTC.

This clonotype was seen more than once but under ten times. The V and J genes are TRBV7-6 and TRBJ2-7; D is unclear. Germline CDR1 is SGHVS and CDR2 is FNYEAQ. The CDR3 sequence is 13 residues long. V lost 2 bases, J lost 3 bases, and 8 bases lay in between. The CDR3 DNA reads as TGTGCCAGCAGCTTATTCCCCCGCTACGAGCAGTACTTC. Its translation: CASSLFPRYEQYF.

The chain links TRBV20-1 to TRBJ1-1; TRBD1 aligns across 7 bases. This CDR3 spans 13 amino acids. With V trimmed by 0 bases and J by 12 bases, 10 bases remained unmatched. The germline CDR1 and CDR2 sequences are DFQATT and SNEGSKA (reference sequence). CDR3 DNA sequence: TGCAGTGCTAGAGACCCTGACAGGGAGGAGACTTTCTTT. Its protein is CSARDPDREETFF.

This clonotype occurred a few times. The chain carries TRBV12-3 or TRBV12-4 and TRBJ1-1; D is perhaps TRBD1 (5 bases). Between the trimmed V and J ends, which lost 7 bases and 3 bases, there was a span of 24 bases. The CDR3 has 17 amino acids. The CDR3 coding sequence is TGTGCCAGCACCTCCGCCTTCTTTTGGACGGGGGACACTGAAGCTTTCTTT. Translated, it gives CASTSAFFWTGDTEAFF.

The table lists this clonotype with a few counts. V and J are TRBV11-2 and TRBJ1-5; D call uncertain. The CDR3 spans 18 residues. V was cut by 2 bases and J by 0 bases, with 17 bases left in between. Germline-derived CDR1 and CDR2 are SGHAT and FQNNGV. Here the CDR3 reads CASSLPGRTPDSNQPQHF. DNA for the CDR3: TGTGCCAGCAGCTTACCCGGACGGACTCCGGATAGCAATCAGCCCCAGCATTTT.

This clonotype has only a few counts. The chain recombines TRBV20-1 with TRBJ1-2; D remains ambiguous. Trimming removed 3 bases at V and 8 bases at J, with 13 bases between. Per the germline V gene, CDR1 is DFQATT and CDR2 is SNEGSKA (reference sequence). The CDR3 is made up of 12 amino acids. The CDR3 DNA reads TGCAGTGCTAGGTCGAGGGCGGAGGGCTACACCTTC. This gives the protein CSARSRAEGYTF.

V and J are TRBV5-1 and TRBJ2-1; no clear D. Between the trimmed V and J ends, which lost 4 bases and 6 bases, there was a span of 11 bases. The CDR3 loop spans 13 amino acids. Germline assignment: CDR1 SGHRS and CDR2 YFSETQ. The CDR3 loop is CASSAVGGNEQFF. The CDR3 DNA sequence: TGCGCCAGCAGCGCGGTAGGCGGCAATGAGCAGTTCTTC.

This clonotype was seen only once. The chain couples TRBV5-6 to TRBJ1-1; 8 positions match TRBD1. Looked up from germline, CDR1 is SGHDT and CDR2 is YYEEEE. Trimming at V came to 2 bases and at J to 1 base, leaving 4 bases not matched to a gene. This CDR3 spans 15 amino acids. The CDR3 loop is CASSFETGANTEAFF. Here the CDR3 DNA reads TGTGCCAGCAGCTTCGAGACAGGGGCGAACACTGAAGCTTTCTTT.

This rearrangement joins TRBV2 to TRBJ1-1; D is ambiguous. The CDR3 is made up of 16 amino acids. Germline assignment: CDR1 SNHLY and CDR2 FYNNEI. Trimming took 4 bases from V and 0 from J, leaving 15 bases between them. The CDR3 DNA reads TGTGCCAGCAGTGCGATGGGAGGACTTATGAACACTGAAGCTTTCTTT. Its translation: CASSAMGGLMNTEAFF.

This clonotype was seen repeatedly, ten times or more. The chain links TRBV7-2 to TRBJ2-7; the match to TRBD2 covers 7 bases. The J segment lost 12 bases and the V segment lost 4 bases, leaving 6 bases of the junction unmatched. The CDR3 has 11 amino acids. The germline V gene encodes CDR1 SGHTA and CDR2 FQGNSA. The CDR3 DNA reads as TGTGCCAGCAGCTCCCGGGAGGTTCGGTACTTC. Translation gives CASSSREVRYF.

This clonotype appeared a single time. V usage is TRBV19 and J usage is TRBJ1-5; D uncertain. The CDR3 is 11 residues long. The ends were cut back, 8 bases at V and 5 bases at J, with 7 bases in the middle. CDR1 LNHDA and CDR2 SQIVND come from the germline V gene (reference sequence). The CDR3 loop reads CASGSDQPQHF. CDR3 nucleotide sequence: TGTGCCAGTGGTTCCGATCAGCCCCAGCATTTT.

There are a few counts of this clonotype. This chain uses TRBV28 with TRBJ2-3, with D perhaps TRBD1 or TRBD2 (5 bases each). The CDR3 consists of 13 residues. V lost 7 bases to trimming and J lost 7 bases, with 15 bases between them. CDR1 and CDR2 (germline): MDHEN, SYDVKM. The CDR3 DNA is TGTGCCAGCACCGGGACCCGAGTACATACGCAGTATTTT. Amino acids: CASTGTRVHTQYF.

V usage is TRBV6-2 or TRBV6-3 and J usage is TRBJ2-3; TRBD1 might be the D (7 bases). Deletions cut 4 bases from V and 5 bases from J, with 13 bases between. The CDR3 extends over 14 amino acids. CDR1 and CDR2 from the germline V gene are MNHEY and SVGEGT. The CDR3 protein is CASSSRQGGDTQYF. CDR3 bases: TGTGCCAGCAGTTCCCGACAGGGAGGAGATACGCAGTATTTT.

The chain recombines TRBV2 with TRBJ2-1; 7 nucleotides agree with TRBD2. The V gene's germline CDR1 is SNHLY and CDR2 FYNNEI. The CDR3 is made up of 17 amino acids. V shed 6 bases, J shed 6 bases, and the junction held 17 bases outside the gene matches. The CDR3 sequence: CASSPLGGRVRRNEQFF. The DNA for the CDR3 is TGTGCCAGCAGCCCACTCGGGGGGAGAGTTCGACGCAATGAGCAGTTCTTC.

With respect to this clonotype: A read error may explain this, as a much larger clone is one base away. The rearrangement links TRBV7-4 to TRBJ1-3; 7 nucleotides agree with TRBD1. The CDR3 spans 13 residues. Germline loops: CDR1 SGHVT, CDR2 SQSDAQ. The J segment lost 9 bases and the V segment lost 4 bases, leaving 6 bases of the junction unmatched. CDR3 bases: TGTGCCAGCAGCTCAGGGGGGGTATCCACCATATATTTT. Its translation is CASSSGGVSTIYF.

The chain carries TRBV2 and TRBJ1-4; maybe TRBD1 (6 bases). CDR3 length equals 16 residues. The V gene lost 2 bases and the J gene lost 5 bases, with 15 bases spanning the gap. Per the germline V gene, CDR1 is SNHLY and CDR2 is FYNNEI. DNA for the CDR3: TGTGCCAGCAGTGAACGGACAGTCGATTTGAATGAAAAACTGTTTTTT. This codes for CASSERTVDLNEKLFF.

V usage is TRBV20-1 and J usage is TRBJ2-5; 12 bases are shared with TRBD2. The CDR3 is 18 residues long. Germline V gene lookup returns CDR1 DFQATT and CDR2 SNEGSKA (reference sequence). V gave up 6 bases and J gave up 6 bases; unmatched junction bases: 20. In DNA, the CDR3 is TGCAGTGCGGGAGCAGAGACTAGCGGGAGTTTTAGAGGTCAGACCCAGTACTTC. Translated, it gives CSAGAETSGSFRGQTQYF.